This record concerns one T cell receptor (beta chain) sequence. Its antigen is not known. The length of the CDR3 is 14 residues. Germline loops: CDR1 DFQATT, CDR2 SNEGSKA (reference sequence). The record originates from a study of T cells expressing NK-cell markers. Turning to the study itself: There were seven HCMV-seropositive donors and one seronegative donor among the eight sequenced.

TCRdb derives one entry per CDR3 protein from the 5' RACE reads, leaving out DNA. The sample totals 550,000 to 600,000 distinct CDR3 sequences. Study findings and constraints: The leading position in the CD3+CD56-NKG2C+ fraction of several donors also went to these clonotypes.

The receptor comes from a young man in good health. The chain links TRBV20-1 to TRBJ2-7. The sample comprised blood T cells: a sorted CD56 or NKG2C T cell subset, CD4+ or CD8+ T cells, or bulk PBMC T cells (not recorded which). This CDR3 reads CSARILISSYEQYF.